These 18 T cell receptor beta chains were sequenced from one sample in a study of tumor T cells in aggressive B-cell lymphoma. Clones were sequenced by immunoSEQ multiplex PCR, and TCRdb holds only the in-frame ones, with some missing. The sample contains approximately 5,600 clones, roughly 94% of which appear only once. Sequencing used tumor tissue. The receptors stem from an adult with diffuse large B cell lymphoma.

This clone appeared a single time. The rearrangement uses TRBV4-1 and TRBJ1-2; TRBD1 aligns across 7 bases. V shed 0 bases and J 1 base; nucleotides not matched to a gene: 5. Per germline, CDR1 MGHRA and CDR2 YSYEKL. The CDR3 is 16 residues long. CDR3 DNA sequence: TGCGCCAGCAGCCAAGAACTTGCAGGGGGTAACTATGGCTACACCTTC. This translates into CASSQELAGGNYGYTF.

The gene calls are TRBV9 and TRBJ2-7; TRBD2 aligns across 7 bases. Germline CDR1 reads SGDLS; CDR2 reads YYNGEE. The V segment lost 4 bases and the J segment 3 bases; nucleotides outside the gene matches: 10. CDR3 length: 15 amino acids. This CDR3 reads CASSISGGSNYEQYF. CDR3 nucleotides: TGTGCCAGCAGCATATCAGGCGGGAGTAACTACGAGCAGTACTTC.

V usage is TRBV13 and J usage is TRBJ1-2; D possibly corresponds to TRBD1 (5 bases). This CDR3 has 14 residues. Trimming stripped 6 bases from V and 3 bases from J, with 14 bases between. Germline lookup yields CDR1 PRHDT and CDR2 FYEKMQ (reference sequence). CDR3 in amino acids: CASRNRQTDYGYTF. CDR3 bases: TGTGCCAGCAGGAACAGACAGACGGACTATGGCTACACCTTC.

CDR3 nucleotides: TGTGCCAGCAGCGTTTGGGGACTAGCGGGACAAGAGACCCAGTACTTC. This codes for CASSVWGLAGQETQYF. This sequence joins TRBV9 and TRBJ2-5; TRBD2 matches 13 bases. Losses at the gene ends were 2 bases for V and 2 bases for J; bases not matched to a gene: 3. This CDR3 comprises 16 residues. The V gene's germline CDR1 is SGDLS and CDR2 YYNGEE.

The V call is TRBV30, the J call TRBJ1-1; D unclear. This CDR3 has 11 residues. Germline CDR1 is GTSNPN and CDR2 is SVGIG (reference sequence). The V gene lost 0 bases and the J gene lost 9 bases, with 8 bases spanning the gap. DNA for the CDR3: TGTGCCTGGAGTGTTGGCACCAAAGCTTTCTTT. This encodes CAWSVGTKAFF.

In DNA, the CDR3 is TGTGCCAGCAGCAAGACAGGGGGCGCGAGATCTGAGTACTTC. This sequence encodes CASSKTGGARSEYF. The chain recombines TRBV6-5 with TRBJ2-7, with TRBD1 matching 10 bases. The CDR3 length is 14 residues. Trimming cost V 6 bases and J 11 bases; bases outside gene matches: 13. The germline CDR1 and CDR2 sequences are MNHEY and SVGAGI.

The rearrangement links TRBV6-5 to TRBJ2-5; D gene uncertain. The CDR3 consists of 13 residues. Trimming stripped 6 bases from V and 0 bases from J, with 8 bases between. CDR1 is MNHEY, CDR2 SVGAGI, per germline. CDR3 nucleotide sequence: TGTGCCAGCAGATTACAGTACCAAGAGACCCAGTACTTC. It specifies CASRLQYQETQYF.

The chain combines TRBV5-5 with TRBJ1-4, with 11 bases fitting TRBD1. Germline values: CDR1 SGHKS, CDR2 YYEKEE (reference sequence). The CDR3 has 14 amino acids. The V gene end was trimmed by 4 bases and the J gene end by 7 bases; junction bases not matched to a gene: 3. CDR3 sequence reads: CASSGDRGTEKLFF. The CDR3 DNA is TGTGCCAGCAGCGGGGACAGGGGGACTGAAAAACTGTTTTTT.

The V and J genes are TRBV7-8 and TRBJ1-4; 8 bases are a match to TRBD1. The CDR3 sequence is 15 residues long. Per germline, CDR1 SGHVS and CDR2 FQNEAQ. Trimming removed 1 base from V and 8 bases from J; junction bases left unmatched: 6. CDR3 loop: CASSLGRTGIEKLFF. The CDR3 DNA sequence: TGTGCCAGCAGCTTAGGGAGGACAGGGATCGAAAAACTGTTTTTT.

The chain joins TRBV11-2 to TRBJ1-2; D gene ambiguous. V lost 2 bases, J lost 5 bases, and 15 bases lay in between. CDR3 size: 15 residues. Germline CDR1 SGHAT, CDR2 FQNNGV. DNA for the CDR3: TGTGCCAGCAGCTTAAGTAAGGCGGGAAATTATGGCTACACCTTC. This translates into CASSLSKAGNYGYTF.

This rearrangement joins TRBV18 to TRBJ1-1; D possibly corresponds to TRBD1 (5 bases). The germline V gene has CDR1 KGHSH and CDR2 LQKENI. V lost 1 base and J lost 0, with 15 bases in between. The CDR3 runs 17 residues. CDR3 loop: CASSPRARQLMNTEAFF. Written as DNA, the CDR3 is TGTGCCAGCTCACCACGGGCTAGACAGCTCATGAACACTGAAGCTTTCTTT.

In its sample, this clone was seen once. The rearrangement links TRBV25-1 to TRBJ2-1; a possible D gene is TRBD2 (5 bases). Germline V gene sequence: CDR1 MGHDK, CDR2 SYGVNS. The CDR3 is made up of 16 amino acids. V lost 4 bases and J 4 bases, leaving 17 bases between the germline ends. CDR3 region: CASSALDWMGYNEQFF. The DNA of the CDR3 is TGTGCCAGCAGTGCCCTGGACTGGATGGGTTACAATGAGCAGTTCTTC.

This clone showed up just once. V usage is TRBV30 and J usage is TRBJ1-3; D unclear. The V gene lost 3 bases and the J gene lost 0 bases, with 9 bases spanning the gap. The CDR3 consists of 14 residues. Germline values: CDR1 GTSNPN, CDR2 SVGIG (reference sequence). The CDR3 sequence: CAWRDWSSGNTIYF. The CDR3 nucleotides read TGTGCCTGGAGGGACTGGAGCTCTGGAAACACCATATATTTT.

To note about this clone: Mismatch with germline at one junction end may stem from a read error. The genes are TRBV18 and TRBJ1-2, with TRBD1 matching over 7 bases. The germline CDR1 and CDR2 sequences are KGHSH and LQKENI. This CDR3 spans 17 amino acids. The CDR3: CASSPPEGTAFLYGYTF. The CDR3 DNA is TGTGCCAGCTCGCCACCCGAAGGGACAGCTTTTCTCTATGGCTACACCTTC.

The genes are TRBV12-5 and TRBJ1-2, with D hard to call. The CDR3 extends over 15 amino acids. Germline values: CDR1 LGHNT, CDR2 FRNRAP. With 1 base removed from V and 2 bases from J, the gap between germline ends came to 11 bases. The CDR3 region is CASGLGTRLNYGYTF. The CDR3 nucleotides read TGTGCTAGTGGTTTGGGCACTCGTTTAAACTATGGCTACACCTTC.

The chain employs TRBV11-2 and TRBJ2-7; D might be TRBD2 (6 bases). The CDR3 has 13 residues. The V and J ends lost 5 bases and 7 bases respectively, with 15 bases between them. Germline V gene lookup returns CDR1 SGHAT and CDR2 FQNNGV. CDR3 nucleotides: TGTGCCAGCAGCCAAATGAGCGGGTCGGAGCAGTACTTC. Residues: CASSQMSGSEQYF.

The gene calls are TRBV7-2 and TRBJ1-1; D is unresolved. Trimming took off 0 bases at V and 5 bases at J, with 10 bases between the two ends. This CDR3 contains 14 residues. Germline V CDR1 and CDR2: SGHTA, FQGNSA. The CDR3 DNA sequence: TGTGCCAGCAGCTTAGCGCTAGAGGGTACTGAAGCTTTCTTT. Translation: CASSLALEGTEAFF.

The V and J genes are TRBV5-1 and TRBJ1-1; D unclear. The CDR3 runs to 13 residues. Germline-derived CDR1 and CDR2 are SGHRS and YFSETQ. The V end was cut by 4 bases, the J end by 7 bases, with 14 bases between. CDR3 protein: CASSPLNSNEAFF. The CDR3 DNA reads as TGCGCCAGCAGCCCACTAAATTCAAATGAAGCTTTCTTT.